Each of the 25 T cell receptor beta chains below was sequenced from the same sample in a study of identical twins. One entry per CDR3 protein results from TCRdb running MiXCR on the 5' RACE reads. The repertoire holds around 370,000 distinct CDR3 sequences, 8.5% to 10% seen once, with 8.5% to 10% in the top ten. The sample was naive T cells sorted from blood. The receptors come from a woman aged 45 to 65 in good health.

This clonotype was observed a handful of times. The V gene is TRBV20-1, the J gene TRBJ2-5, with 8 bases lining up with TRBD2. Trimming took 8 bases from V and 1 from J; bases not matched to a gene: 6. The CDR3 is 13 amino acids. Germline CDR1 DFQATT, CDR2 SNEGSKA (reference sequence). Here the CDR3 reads CSLVAGLQETQYF. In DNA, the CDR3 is TGCAGTTTGGTAGCGGGACTCCAAGAGACCCAGTACTTC.

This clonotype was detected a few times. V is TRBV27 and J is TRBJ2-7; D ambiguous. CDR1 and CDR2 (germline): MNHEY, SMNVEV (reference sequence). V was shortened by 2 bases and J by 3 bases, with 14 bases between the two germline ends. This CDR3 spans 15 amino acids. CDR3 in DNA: TGTGCCAGCAGTTTAAGTTCGCAGCTGAACTACGAGCAGTACTTC. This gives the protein CASSLSSQLNYEQYF.

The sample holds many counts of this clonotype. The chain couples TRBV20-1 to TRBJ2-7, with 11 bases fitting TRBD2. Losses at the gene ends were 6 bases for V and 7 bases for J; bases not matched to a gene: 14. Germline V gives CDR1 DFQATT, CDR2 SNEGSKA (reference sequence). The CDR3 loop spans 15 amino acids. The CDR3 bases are TGCAGTGCGGAGAGGATAGCGGGAGGGCCAGGAGAGCAGTACTTC. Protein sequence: CSAERIAGGPGEQYF.

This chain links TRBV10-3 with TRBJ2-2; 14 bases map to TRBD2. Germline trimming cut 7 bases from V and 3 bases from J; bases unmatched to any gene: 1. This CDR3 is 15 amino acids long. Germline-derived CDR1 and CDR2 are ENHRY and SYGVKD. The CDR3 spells CAIKGLAGDTGELFF. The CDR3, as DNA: TGTGCCATCAAGGGACTAGCGGGAGACACCGGGGAGCTGTTTTTT.

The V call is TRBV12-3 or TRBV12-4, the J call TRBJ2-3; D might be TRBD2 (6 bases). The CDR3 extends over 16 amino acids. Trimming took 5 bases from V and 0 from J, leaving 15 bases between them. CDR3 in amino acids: CASSELAASSTDTQYF. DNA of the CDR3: TGTGCCAGCAGTGAATTAGCGGCATCAAGCACAGATACGCAGTATTTT.

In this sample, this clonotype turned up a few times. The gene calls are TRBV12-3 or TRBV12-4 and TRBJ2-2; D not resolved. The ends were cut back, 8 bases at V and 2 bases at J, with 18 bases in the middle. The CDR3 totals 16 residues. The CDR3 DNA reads TGTGCCAGCCGCCGGCCCGGGCCTGCCAACACCGGGGAGCTGTTTTTT. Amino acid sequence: CASRRPGPANTGELFF.

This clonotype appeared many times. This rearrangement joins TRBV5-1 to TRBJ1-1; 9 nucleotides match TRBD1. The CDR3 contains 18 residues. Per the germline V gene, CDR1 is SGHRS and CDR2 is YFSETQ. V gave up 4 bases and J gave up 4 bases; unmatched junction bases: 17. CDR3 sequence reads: CASSHTGTGSGGSTEAFF. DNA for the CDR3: TGCGCCAGCAGCCACACCGGGACAGGGTCTGGGGGTAGCACTGAAGCTTTCTTT.

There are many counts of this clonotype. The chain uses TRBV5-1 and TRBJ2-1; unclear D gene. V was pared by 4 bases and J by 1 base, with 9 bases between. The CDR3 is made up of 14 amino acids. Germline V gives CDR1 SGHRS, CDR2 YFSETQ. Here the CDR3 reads CASSRLGSYNEQFF. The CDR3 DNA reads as TGCGCCAGCAGCCGTCTAGGATCCTACAATGAGCAGTTCTTC.

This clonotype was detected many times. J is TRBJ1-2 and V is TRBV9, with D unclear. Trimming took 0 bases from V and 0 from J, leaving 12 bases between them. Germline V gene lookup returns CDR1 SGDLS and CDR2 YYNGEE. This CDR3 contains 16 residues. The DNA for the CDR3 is TGTGCCAGCAGCGTAGGCGCCCGGAACCCTAACTATGGCTACACCTTC. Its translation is CASSVGARNPNYGYTF.

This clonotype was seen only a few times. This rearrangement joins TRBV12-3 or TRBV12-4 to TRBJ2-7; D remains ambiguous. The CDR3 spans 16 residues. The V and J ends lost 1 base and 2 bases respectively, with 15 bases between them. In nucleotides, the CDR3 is TGTGCCAGCAGTTTAGACCTGCAGAAAGTCACCTACGAGCAGTACTTC. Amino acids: CASSLDLQKVTYEQYF.

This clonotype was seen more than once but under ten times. CDR3 sequence (DNA): TGTGCCAGCAGCACCCGAACCCAACTAGGACTGTTTTTT. It encodes CASSTRTQLGLFF. The chain recombines TRBV12-3 or TRBV12-4 with TRBJ1-4; D is ambiguous. The CDR3 sequence is 13 residues long. Trimming removed 6 bases at V and 13 bases at J, with 18 bases between.

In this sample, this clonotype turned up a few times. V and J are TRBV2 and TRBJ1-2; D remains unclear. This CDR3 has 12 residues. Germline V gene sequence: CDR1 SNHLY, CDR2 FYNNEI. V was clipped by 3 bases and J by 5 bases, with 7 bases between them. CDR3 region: CASSEVWYGYTF. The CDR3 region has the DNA TGTGCCAGCAGTGAGGTCTGGTATGGCTACACCTTC.

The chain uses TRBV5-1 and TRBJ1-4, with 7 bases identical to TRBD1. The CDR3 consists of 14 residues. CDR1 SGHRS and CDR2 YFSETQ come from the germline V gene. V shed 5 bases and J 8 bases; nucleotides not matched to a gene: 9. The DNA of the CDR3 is TGCGCCAGCAGATATACCCCAGGGGGAGAAAAACTGTTTTTT. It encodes CASRYTPGGEKLFF.

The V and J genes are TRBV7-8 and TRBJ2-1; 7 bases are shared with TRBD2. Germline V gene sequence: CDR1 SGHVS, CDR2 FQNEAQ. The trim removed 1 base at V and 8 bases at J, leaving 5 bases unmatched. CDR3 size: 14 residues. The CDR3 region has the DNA TGTGCCAGCAGCTTAGTGCTGGGGAGGGATGAGCAGTTCTTC. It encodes CASSLVLGRDEQFF. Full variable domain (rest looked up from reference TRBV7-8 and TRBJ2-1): GAGVSQSPRYKVAKRGQDVALRCDPISGHVSLFWYQQALGQGPEFLTYFQNEAQLDKSGLPSDRFFAERPEGSVSTLKIQRTQQEDSAVYLCASSLVLGRDEQFFGPGTRLTVL.

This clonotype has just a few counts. For the CDR3, the DNA is TGTGCCATCAGTGAGTCGAGGGCTCGACAGAACTATGGCTACACCTTC. Residues: CAISESRARQNYGYTF. The chain joins TRBV10-3 to TRBJ1-2; maybe TRBD1 (5 bases). Germline CDR1 and CDR2: ENHRY and SYGVKD. Trimming pared 0 bases from V and 2 bases from J, leaving 13 bases between. The CDR3 loop spans 16 amino acids.

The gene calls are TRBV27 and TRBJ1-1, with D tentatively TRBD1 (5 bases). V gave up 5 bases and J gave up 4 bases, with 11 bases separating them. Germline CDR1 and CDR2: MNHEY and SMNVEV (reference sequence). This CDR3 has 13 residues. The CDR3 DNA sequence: TGTGCCAGCAGTCCCTCAGGGAGCACTGAAGCTTTCTTT. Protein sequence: CASSPSGSTEAFF.

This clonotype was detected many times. The CDR3 region is CASSSPSDPFSYEQYF. The CDR3, as DNA: TGTGCCAGCAGTTCACCATCGGACCCGTTTTCCTACGAGCAGTACTTC. The chain links TRBV27 to TRBJ2-7; D not resolved. CDR1 and CDR2 (germline): MNHEY, SMNVEV (reference sequence). The CDR3 has 16 residues. The V gene lost 4 bases and the J gene lost 1 base, with 17 bases spanning the gap.

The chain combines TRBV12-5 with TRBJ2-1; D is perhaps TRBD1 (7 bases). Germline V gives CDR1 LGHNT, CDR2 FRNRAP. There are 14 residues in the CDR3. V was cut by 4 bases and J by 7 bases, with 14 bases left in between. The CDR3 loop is CASGWGDSRNEQFF. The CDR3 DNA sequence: TGTGCTAGTGGTTGGGGGGACAGTAGGAATGAGCAGTTCTTC. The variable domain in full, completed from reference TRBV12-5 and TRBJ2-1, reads DARVTQTPRHKVTEMGQEVTMRCQPILGHNTVFWYRQTMMQGLELLAYFRNRAPLDDSGMPKDRFSAEMPDATLATLKIQPSEPRDSAVYFCASGWGDSRNEQFFGPGTRLTVL.

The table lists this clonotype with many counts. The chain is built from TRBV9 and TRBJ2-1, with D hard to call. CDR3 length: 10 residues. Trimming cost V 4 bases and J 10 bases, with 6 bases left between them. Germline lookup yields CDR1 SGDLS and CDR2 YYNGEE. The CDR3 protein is CASSPGEQFF. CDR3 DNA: TGTGCCAGCAGCCCCGGGGAGCAGTTCTTC.

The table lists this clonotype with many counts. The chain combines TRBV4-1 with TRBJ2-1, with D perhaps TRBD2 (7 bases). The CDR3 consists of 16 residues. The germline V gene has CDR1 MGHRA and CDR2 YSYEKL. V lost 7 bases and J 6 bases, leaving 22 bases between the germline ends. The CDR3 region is CASTLRGGATVNEQFF. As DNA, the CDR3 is TGCGCCAGCACCTTAAGGGGGGGGGCAACGGTCAATGAGCAGTTCTTC.

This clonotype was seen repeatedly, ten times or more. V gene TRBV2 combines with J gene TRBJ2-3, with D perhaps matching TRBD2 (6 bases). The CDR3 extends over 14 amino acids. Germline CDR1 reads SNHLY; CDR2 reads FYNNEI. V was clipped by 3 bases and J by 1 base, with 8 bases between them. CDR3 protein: CASSDGGGTDTQYF. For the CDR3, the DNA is TGTGCCAGCAGTGACGGAGGGGGCACAGATACGCAGTATTTT.

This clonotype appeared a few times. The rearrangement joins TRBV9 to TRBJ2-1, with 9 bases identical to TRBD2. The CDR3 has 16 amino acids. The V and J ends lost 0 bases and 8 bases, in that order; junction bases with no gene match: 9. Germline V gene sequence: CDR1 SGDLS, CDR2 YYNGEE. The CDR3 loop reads CASSVAAGGPEDEQFF. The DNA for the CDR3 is TGTGCCAGCAGCGTAGCGGCGGGAGGGCCCGAGGATGAGCAGTTCTTC.

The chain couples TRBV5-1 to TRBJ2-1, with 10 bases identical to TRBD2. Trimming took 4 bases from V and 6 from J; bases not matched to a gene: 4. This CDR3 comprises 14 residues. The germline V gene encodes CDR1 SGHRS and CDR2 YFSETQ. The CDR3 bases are TGCGCCAGCAGCACCAGCGGGAGGGCCAATGAGCAGTTCTTC. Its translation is CASSTSGRANEQFF.

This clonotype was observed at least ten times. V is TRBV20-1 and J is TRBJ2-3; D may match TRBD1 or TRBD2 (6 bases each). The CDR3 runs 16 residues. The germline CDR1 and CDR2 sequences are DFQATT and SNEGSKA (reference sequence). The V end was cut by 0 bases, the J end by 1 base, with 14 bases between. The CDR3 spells CSARDVAEGGTDTQYF. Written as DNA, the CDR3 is TGCAGTGCTAGAGATGTAGCGGAGGGGGGCACAGATACGCAGTATTTT.

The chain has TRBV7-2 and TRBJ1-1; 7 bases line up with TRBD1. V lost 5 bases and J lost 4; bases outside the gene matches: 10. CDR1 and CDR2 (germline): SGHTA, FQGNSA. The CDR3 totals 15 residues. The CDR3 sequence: CASSGGRGKSTEAFF. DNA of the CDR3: TGTGCCAGCAGCGGGGGCAGGGGGAAAAGCACTGAAGCTTTCTTT.